The clone carrying this T cell receptor (beta chain) was seen a handful of times. The source of the sample is a study of T cells in Graves' hyperthyroidism and ophthalmopathy. Study in general: Specimen type is peripheral blood, collected at initial diagnosis prior to any treatment.

Trimming at V came to 3 bases and at J to 3 bases, leaving 0 bases not matched to a gene. The CDR3 runs 12 residues. Germline V gene sequence: CDR1 GTSNPN, CDR2 SVGIG (reference sequence). There were TCR beta CDR3 regions amplified from RNA transcripts. HTBI primers were employed in a first-round RT-PCR of the TCR CDR3. Via MiXCR, TCRdb re-called the multiplex PCR reads, giving one row per CDR3 protein. Here the sample spans a few hundred thousand distinct CDR3 sequences, about 20% being singletons. The J gene is TRBJ1-2, the V gene TRBV30; TRBD1 matches at 8 bases. The sequencing input was blood. The TCR comes from a man between 18 and 29 years old with Graves' hyperthyroidism. The CDR3 sequence: CAWRDRDYGYTF. The CDR3 DNA sequence: TGTGCCTGGAGGGACAGGGACTATGGCTACACCTTC.